This T cell receptor (beta chain) was recorded in a study of blood T cell repertoires in COVID-19. Turning to the study itself: Samples representing acute and convalescent COVID-19 were sourced from the United States, Italy and Spain.

Researchers sorted participants into cohorts using their self-reported clinical history. This clone was observed a single time. Authors' analysis steps: How many nucleated cells were present was estimated from reference gene primer amplification. Using immunoSEQ multiplex PCR, the repertoire was profiled, and TCRdb retains in-frame clones only, with some absent. Clone size and V and J calls were adopted from that table, with D and trimming inferred from the DNA. Of some 200,000 clones listed, around 85% were seen once; the top ten hold about 1.3%. Sequenced input: PBMCs or T cells enriched from blood (not recorded which). The source of this sequence is a woman in her thirties or forties with acute COVID-19.

DNA for the CDR3: TGTGCCAGCTCACTCCCGGGACAATTAGCCAAAAACATTCAGTACTTC. It translates to CASSLPGQLAKNIQYF. The chain has TRBV18 and TRBJ2-4, with D possibly TRBD1 on 6 matching bases. Germline V gives CDR1 KGHSH, CDR2 LQKENI. V shed 4 bases and J shed 0 bases, with 13 bases lying between them. The CDR3 totals 16 residues.